This is a list of T cell receptor beta chains from one sample in a study of radiotherapy plus CTLA-4 blockade in lung cancer. Sequencing was performed with immunoSEQ multiplex PCR; in TCRdb, only in-frame clones are kept and a portion is missing. The sample holds around 80,000 clones, 78% seen once. This sample comprised peripheral blood, obtained from a patient treated with radiotherapy plus ipilimumab. These receptor sequences come from a human donor with non-small cell lung cancer whose response to radiotherapy plus ipilimumab could not be evaluated. Some clones in this sample may be carry-over from other donors' samples. Each CDR3 is given with its conserved first and last residue. Each record gives: J gene, clone size, V gene, D gene, CDR3 protein, CDR3 DNA. The D gene is left open where the match is weak. The size of a clone is reported for some rows only, either as once, few or many, or as a class for expanded clones.

TRBJ2-5	NA	TRBV18	TRBD1	CASSLGPGTGGAEGRETQYF	TGTGCCAGCTCCCTCGGCCCCGGGACAGGGGGCGCGGAGGGTCGAGAGACCCAGTACTTC
TRBJ1-2	NA	TRBV4-1	NA	CASSQGGLARVGGYPF	TGCGCCAGCAGCCAAGGGGGTCTGGCCAGGGTGGGAGGCTACCCCTTC
TRBJ2-6	NA	TRBV9	NA	CASSVGDYASGANVLTF	TGTGCCAGCAGCGTAGGCGATTACGCCTCTGGGGCCAACGTCCTGACTTTC
TRBJ1-1	NA	TRBV6-1	TRBD1	CASSERGTVAMNTEAFF	TGTGCCAGCAGTGAAAGGGGGACAGTAGCCATGAACACTGAAGCTTTCTTT
TRBJ1-2	NA	TRBV30	TRBD1	CAWSVQGGHGYTF	TGTGCCTGGAGTGTACAAGGGGGCCACGGCTACACCTTC
TRBJ2-7	NA	TRBV7-2	NA	CASSFDITYEQYF	TGTGCCAGCAGCTTTGACATCACCTACGAGCAGTACTTC
TRBJ1-5	NA	TRBV5-6	NA	CASSLIGREGQPQHF	TGTGCCAGCAGCTTGATTGGCAGGGAAGGCCAGCCCCAGCATTTT
TRBJ2-4	NA	TRBV6-6	NA	CASSLVAKNIQYF	TGTGCCAGCAGTCTAGTAGCCAAAAACATTCAGTACTTC
TRBJ2-1	NA	TRBV9	TRBD2	CASSPRRGSSYNEQFF	TGTGCCAGCAGCCCCCGACGCGGGAGCTCCTACAATGAGCAGTTCTTC
TRBJ2-5	NA	TRBV5-1	TRBD2	CASSPGGDETQYF	TGCGCCAGCAGCCCCGGGGGGGATGAGACCCAGTACTTC
TRBJ2-1	NA	TRBV29-1	TRBD2	CSVGRGEGRDEQFF	TGCAGCGTTGGGAGGGGCGAGGGGAGGGATGAGCAGTTCTTC
TRBJ1-5	NA	TRBV2	NA	CASGRRNRVGYSNQPQHF	TGTGCCAGCGGGAGGAGGAACAGAGTAGGGTATAGCAATCAGCCCCAGCATTTT
TRBJ2-5	NA	TRBV20-1	NA	CSASPQETQYF	TGCAGTGCTAGCCCTCAAGAGACCCAGTACTTC
TRBJ1-1	NA	TRBV9	NA	CASSVIGGTEAFF	TGTGCCAGCAGCGTCATCGGGGGCACTGAAGCTTTCTTT
TRBJ2-7	NA	TRBV5-1	TRBD1	CASSPQGASYEQYF	TGCGCCAGCAGCCCACAGGGGGCCTCCTACGAGCAGTACTTC
TRBJ2-1	NA	TRBV6-6	NA	CASILEETSYNEQFF	TGTGCCAGCATCTTAGAGGAGACGTCCTACAATGAGCAGTTCTTC
TRBJ2-7	NA	TRBV6-5	TRBD2	CASTPTGGLYEQYF	TGTGCCAGCACCCCAACGGGGGGGCTCTACGAGCAGTACTTC
TRBJ1-4	NA	TRBV21-1	NA	CASSKFFGRGSTNEKLFF	NA
TRBJ2-3	NA	TRBV6-5	TRBD2	CASSSHSGGYTDTQYF	TGTGCCAGCAGTTCCCACAGCGGGGGCTACACAGATACGCAGTATTTT
TRBJ2-7	NA	TRBV7-8	NA	CASSPMGPYEQYF	TGTGCCAGCAGCCCAATGGGGCCATACGAGCAGTACTTC
TRBJ2-1	NA	TRBV5-3	TRBD2	CARSAAGEIPAEQFF	TGTGCCAGAAGCGCAGCGGGGGAGATACCCGCCGAGCAGTTCTTC
TRBJ1-1	NA	TRBV2	TRBD1	CASTKDREDEAFF	TGTGCCAGCACCAAGGACAGGGAGGATGAAGCTTTCTTT
TRBJ2-7	NA	TRBV27	TRBD2	CASSPAGGGGYEQYF	TGTGCCAGCAGTCCCGCGGGCGGGGGGGGATACGAGCAGTACTTC
TRBJ1-2	NA	TRBV6-6	NA	CASSYSGTPYGYTF	TGTGCCAGCAGTTACTCGGGGACACCCTATGGCTACACCTTC
TRBJ1-2	NA	TRBV9	TRBD1	CASSADRVNYGYTF	TGTGCCAGCAGCGCGGACAGGGTAAACTATGGCTACACCTTC
TRBJ1-6	NA	TRBV7-2	NA	CASSLDRSHSPLHF	TGTGCCAGCAGCTTAGACAGGTCCCATTCACCCCTCCACTTT
TRBJ1-2	NA	TRBV28	TRBD1	CASSSPDVRGAYGYTF	TGTGCCAGCAGTTCCCCGGACGTCAGGGGGGCCTATGGCTACACCTTC
TRBJ2-7	NA	TRBV5-6	TRBD2	CASSFSGGSNEQYF	TGTGCCAGCAGTTTTAGCGGGGGTTCCAACGAGCAGTACTTC
TRBJ2-6	few	TRBV7-8	NA	CASSLVGGLGANVLTF	TGTGCCAGCAGCTTAGTGGGGGGGCTTGGGGCCAACGTCCTGACTTTC
TRBJ2-4	few	TRBV27	NA	CASSLKRGKNIQYF	TGTGCCAGCAGTTTAAAGAGGGGGAAAAACATTCAGTACTTC
TRBJ1-6	NA	TRBV6-5	TRBD1	CASSYLPGTGSSPLHF	TGTGCCAGCAGTTACCTTCCAGGGACAGGGAGTTCACCCCTCCACTTT
TRBJ2-5	NA	TRBV6-5	NA	CASSYDGGPGPANF	TGTGCCAGCAGTTATGACGGGGGGCCCGGACCCGCTAACTTC
TRBJ1-1	NA	TRBV6-5	NA	CASSFDRGGNTEAFF	TGTGCCAGCAGTTTCGACAGAGGGGGGAACACTGAAGCTTTCTTT
TRBJ2-1	NA	TRBV5-1	NA	CASSSGMGAYEQFF	TGCGCCAGCAGTTCCGGTATGGGGGCCTATGAGCAGTTCTTC
TRBJ2-7	NA	TRBV19	NA	CASSMEAQLPYEQYF	TGTGCCAGTAGTATGGAGGCACAATTACCCTACGAGCAGTACTTC
TRBJ1-2	NA	TRBV19	TRBD1	CASSTTGTGNYGYTF	TGTGCCAGTAGCACTACCGGGACAGGGAACTATGGCTACACCTTC
TRBJ2-7	NA	TRBV6-6	NA	CASSPYTGGDYYEQYF	TGTGCCAGCAGCCCCTATACAGGGGGGGACTACTACGAGCAGTACTTC
TRBJ1-4	NA	TRBV5-1	TRBD1	CASSSSTGVEEKLFF	TGCGCCAGCAGCTCCAGTACAGGGGTGGAAGAAAAACTGTTTTTT
TRBJ2-1	NA	TRBV4-3	NA	CASSWTGTHTEQFF	TGCGCCAGCAGCTGGACCGGGACACATACCGAGCAGTTCTTC
TRBJ2-2	NA	TRBV27	TRBD2	CASSVAGRAGELFF	TGTGCCAGCAGTGTGGCAGGGAGGGCCGGGGAGCTGTTTTTT
TRBJ2-7	few	TRBV7-9	NA	CASSLQGSPPYEQYF	TGTGCCAGCAGCCTTCAGGGGTCCCCTCCCTACGAGCAGTACTTC
TRBJ2-1	NA	TRBV6-1	TRBD2	CASSETGGGYNEQFF	TGTGCCAGCAGTGAAACGGGGGGGGGCTACAATGAGCAGTTCTTC
TRBJ2-3	NA	TRBV5-1	TRBD2	CASSQRGATDTQYF	TGCGCCAGCAGCCAGCGGGGGGCCACAGATACGCAGTATTTT
TRBJ1-2	once	TRBV29-1	TRBD1	CSARDRANYGYTF	TGCAGCGCCCGGGACAGGGCCAACTATGGCTACACCTTC
TRBJ1-3	NA	TRBV11-2	NA	CASTFAGGTGNTIYF	TGTGCCAGCACCTTCGCGGGGGGGACAGGAAACACCATATATTTT
TRBJ2-1	NA	TRBV5-6	TRBD1	CASSRQTQGADEQFF	TGTGCCAGCAGCCGCCAAACGCAGGGGGCGGATGAGCAGTTCTTC
TRBJ2-7	NA	TRBV29-1	TRBD1	CSAGGTGGYYEQYF	TGCAGCGCCGGCGGGACAGGGGGCTACTACGAGCAGTACTTC
TRBJ1-3	NA	TRBV27	NA	CASSLSSAGGNTIYF	TGTGCCAGCAGTTTATCGTCGGCAGGAGGAAACACCATATATTTT
TRBJ2-5	NA	TRBV9	TRBD2	CASSHPSGGSQETQYF	TGTGCCAGCAGCCATCCTAGCGGGGGGTCCCAAGAGACCCAGTACTTC
TRBJ2-5	NA	TRBV6-1	TRBD1	CASSEQGTGASYERQYF	TGTGCCAGCAGTGAGCAAGGGACAGGCGCTTCCTACGAGCGGCAGTACTTC
TRBJ1-2	NA	TRBV6-5	TRBD1	CASSNGQGTGYTF	TGTGCCAGCAGTAATGGACAGGGGACCGGCTACACCTTC
TRBJ1-1	NA	TRBV5-1	TRBD1	CAGSLVTGDTEAFF	TGCGCCGGCAGCTTGGTGACAGGGGACACTGAAGCTTTCTTT
TRBJ1-5	few	TRBV6-1	TRBD1	CASSHNRGSNQPQHF	TGTGCCAGCAGTCATAACAGGGGTAGCAATCAGCCCCAGCATTTT
TRBJ2-1	few	TRBV5-4	TRBD2	CASSLAGGAYNEQFF	TGTGCCAGCAGCCTAGCGGGGGGGGCCTACAATGAGCAGTTCTTC
TRBJ1-2	NA	TRBV4-2	TRBD1	CASSVTGTENYGYTF	TGTGCCAGCAGCGTAACCGGGACAGAGAACTATGGCTACACCTTC
TRBJ2-1	NA	TRBV4-3	NA	CASSQDITSRGGEQFF	TGCGCCAGCAGCCAAGATATCACCAGCAGGGGCGGTGAGCAGTTCTTC
TRBJ1-3	once	TRBV29-1	TRBD1	CSVKTGGLNSGNTIYF	TGCAGCGTTAAGACAGGGGGGTTAAACTCTGGAAACACCATATATTTT